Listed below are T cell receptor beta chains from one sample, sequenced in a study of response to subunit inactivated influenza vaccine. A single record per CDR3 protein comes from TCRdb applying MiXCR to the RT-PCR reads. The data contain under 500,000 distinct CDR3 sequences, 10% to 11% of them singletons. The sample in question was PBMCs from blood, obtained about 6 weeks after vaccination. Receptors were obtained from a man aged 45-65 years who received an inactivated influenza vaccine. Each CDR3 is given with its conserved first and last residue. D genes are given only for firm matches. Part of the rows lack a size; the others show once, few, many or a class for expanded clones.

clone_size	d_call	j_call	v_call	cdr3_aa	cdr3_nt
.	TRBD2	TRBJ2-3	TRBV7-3	CASSIIAGSVTDTQYF	TGTGCCAGCAGCATCATAGCGGGGAGCGTTACAGATACGCAGTATTTT
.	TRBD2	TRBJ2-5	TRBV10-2	CASRSSGGRETQYF	TGCGCCAGCAGATCAAGCGGGGGGCGGGAGACCCAGTACTTC
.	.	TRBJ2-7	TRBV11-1	CASSSNRVEGEQYF	TGTGCCAGCAGCTCCAACAGGGTTGAGGGCGAGCAGTACTTC
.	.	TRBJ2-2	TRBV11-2	CASSPSRMGAMDTGELFF	TGTGCCAGCAGCCCGAGTAGAATGGGGGCAATGGACACCGGGGAGCTGTTTTTT
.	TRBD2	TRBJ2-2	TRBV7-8	CASSPRREGTGELFF	TGTGCCAGCAGCCCCCGCAGGGAGGGCACCGGGGAGCTGTTTTTT
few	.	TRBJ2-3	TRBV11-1	CASSLERIVAPDTQYF	TGTGCCAGCAGCCTGGAGCGAATCGTCGCCCCGGATACGCAGTATTTT
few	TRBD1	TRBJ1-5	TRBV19	CASSRDRRNQPQHF	TGTGCCAGTAGTCGGGACAGGAGAAATCAGCCCCAGCATTTT
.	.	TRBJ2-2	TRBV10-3	CAISDNGVNTGELFF	TGTGCCATCAGTGATAACGGGGTTAACACCGGGGAGCTGTTTTTT
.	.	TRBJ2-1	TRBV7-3	CASSLIFGANEQFF	TGTGCCAGCAGCTTAATTTTTGGCGCCAATGAGCAGTTCTTC
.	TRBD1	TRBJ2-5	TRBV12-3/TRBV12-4	CASSLERARGLETQYF	TGTGCCAGCAGTTTAGAGCGCGCCAGGGGGCTAGAGACCCAGTACTTC
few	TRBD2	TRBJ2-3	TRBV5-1	CASSGTSGRPSTDTQYF	TGCGCCAGCAGCGGGACTAGCGGGAGGCCAAGCACAGATACGCAGTATTTT
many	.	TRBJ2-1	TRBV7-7	CASSLVPSSYNEQFF	TGTGCCAGCAGCTTAGTCCCTAGCTCCTACAATGAGCAGTTCTTC
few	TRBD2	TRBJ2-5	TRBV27	CASSAPGLAGDMGTQYF	TGTGCCAGCAGTGCACCGGGACTAGCGGGAGATATGGGGACCCAGTACTTC
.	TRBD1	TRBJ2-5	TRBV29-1	CSAEAGQGAGTQYF	TGCAGCGCTGAGGCGGGACAGGGGGCAGGGACCCAGTACTTC
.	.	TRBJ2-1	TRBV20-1	CSARDPSGGEQFF	TGCAGTGCTAGAGATCCAAGTGGAGGGGAGCAGTTCTTC